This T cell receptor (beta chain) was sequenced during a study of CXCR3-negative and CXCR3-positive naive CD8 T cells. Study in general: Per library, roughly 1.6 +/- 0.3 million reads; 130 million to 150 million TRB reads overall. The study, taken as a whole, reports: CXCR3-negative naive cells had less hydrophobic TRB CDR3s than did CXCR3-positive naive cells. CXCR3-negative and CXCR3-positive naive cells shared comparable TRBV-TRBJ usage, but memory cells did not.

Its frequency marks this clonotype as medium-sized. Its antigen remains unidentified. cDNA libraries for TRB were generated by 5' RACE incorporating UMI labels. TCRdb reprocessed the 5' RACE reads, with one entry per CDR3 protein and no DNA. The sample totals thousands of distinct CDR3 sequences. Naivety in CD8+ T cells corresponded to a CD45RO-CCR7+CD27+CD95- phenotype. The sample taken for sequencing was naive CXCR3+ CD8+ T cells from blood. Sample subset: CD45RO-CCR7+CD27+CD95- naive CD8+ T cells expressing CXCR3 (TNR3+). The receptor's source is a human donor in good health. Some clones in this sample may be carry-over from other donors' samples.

The CDR3 region is CASSLYGLESTDTQYF. The chain has TRBV28 and TRBJ2-3. Germline CDR1 MDHEN, CDR2 SYDVKM. The length of the CDR3 is 16 residues.